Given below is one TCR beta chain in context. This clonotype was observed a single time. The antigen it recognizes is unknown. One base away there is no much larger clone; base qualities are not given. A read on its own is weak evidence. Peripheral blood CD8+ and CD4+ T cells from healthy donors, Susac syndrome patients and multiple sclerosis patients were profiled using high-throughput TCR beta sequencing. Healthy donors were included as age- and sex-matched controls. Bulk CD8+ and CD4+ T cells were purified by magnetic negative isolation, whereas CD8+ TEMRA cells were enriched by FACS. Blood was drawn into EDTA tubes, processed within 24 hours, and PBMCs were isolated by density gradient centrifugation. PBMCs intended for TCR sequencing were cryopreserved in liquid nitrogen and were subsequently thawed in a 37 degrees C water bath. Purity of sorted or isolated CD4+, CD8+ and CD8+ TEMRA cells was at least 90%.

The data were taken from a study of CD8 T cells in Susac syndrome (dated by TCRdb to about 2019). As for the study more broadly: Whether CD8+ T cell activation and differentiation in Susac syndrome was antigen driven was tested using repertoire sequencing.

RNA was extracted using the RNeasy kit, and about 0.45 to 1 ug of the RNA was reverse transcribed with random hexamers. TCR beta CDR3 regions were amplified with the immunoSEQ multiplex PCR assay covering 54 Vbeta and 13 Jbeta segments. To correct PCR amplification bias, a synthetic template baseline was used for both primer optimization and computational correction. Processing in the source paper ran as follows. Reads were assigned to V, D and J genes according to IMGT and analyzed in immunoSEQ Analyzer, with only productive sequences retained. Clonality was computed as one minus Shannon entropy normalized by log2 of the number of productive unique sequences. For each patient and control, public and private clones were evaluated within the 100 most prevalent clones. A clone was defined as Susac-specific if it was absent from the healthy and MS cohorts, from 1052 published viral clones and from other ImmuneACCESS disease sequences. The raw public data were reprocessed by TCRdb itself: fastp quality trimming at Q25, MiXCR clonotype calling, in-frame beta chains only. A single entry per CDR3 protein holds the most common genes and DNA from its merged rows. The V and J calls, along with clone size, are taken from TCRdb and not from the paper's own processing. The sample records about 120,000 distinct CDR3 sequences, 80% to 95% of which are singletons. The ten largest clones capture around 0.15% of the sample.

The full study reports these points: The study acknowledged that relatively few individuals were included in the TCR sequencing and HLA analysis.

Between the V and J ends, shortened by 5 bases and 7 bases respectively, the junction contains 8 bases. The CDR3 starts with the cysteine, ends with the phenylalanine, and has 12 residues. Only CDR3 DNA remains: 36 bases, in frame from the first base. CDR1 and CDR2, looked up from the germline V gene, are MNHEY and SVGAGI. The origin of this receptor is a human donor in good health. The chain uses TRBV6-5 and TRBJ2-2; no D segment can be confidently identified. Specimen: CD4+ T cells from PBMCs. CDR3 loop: CASSPRGGELFF. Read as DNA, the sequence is TGTGCCAGCAGTCCACGAGGCGGGGAGCTGTTTTTT.